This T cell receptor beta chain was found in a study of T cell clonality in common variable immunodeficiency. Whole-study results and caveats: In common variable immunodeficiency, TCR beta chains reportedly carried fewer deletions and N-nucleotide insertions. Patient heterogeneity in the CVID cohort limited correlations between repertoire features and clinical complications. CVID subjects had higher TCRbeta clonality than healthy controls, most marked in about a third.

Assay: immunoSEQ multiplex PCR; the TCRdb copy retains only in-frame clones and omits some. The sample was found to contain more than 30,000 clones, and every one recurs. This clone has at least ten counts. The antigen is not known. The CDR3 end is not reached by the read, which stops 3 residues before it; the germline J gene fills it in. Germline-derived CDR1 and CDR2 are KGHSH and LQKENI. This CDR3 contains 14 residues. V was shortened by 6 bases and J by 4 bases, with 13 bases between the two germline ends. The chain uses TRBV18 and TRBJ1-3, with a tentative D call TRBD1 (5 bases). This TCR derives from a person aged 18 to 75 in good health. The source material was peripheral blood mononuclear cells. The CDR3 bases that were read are TGTGCCAGCTCCAGTCAGGGAGTCGGAAACACC. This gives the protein CASSSQGVGNT. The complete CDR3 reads CASSSQGVGNTIYF.